This T cell receptor beta chain was sequenced for a study of tumor-infiltrating lymphocytes in primary liver carcinoma. The CDR3 contains 15 residues. Germline trimming cut 6 bases from V and 7 bases from J; bases unmatched to any gene: 11. Researchers drew blood RNA from unsorted whole blood and extracted germline DNA as well. Starting material of roughly 0.45 ug total RNA yielded TCR beta cDNA via a constant-region primer. Slightly modified ARM-PCR served as the procedure for the TCR beta libraries. These libraries came from three rounds of nested multiplex PCR. Rounds one and two of PCR, each of 10 to 11 cycles, were primed with TRBV1-TRBV30 forward primers and a C-beta reverse primer. TCRdb used MiXCR to reprocess the multiplex PCR reads, holding one entry per CDR3 protein. The sample carries about 200,000 distinct CDR3 sequences, roughly 61% recorded once. The table lists this clonotype with many counts.

This sequence joins TRBV12-3 or TRBV12-4 and TRBJ2-2, with 7 bases that match TRBD1. The receptor was derived from a woman aged 60-70 years with primary liver carcinoma and hepatitis B virus infection. Sequencing was performed on peripheral blood. In DNA, the CDR3 is TGTGCCAGCAGCCACAGACAGGGTTTGGTCGGGGAGCTGTTTTTT. Amino acid sequence: CASSHRQGLVGELFF.